Listed below are T cell receptor beta chains from one sample, sequenced in a study of T cell responses to AZD1222 COVID-19 vaccine. The method was immunoSEQ multiplex PCR; TCRdb's version includes in-frame clones alone and lacks a portion of them. The sample lists about 150,000 clones; 75% to 90% were seen once. Sequences were derived from peripheral blood, sampled on day 0 of AZD1222 vaccination. The receptors shown here come from an adult in good health. Each CDR3 is given with its conserved first and last residue. The order of the fields is D gene, J gene, V gene, clone size, CDR3 DNA, CDR3 protein. D genes are given only for firm matches. Not all rows give a size; the values are once, few, many and, for expanded clones, a class.

>.|TRBJ1-2|TRBV5-1|.
TGCGCCAGCAGCTTGTTTGGTCGCTTATATGGCTACACCTTC
CASSLFGRLYGYTF
>.|TRBJ1-4|TRBV28|.
TGTGCCAGCAGCCACGGGGAAAATTTCCCAACTAATGAAAAACTGTTTTTT
CASSHGENFPTNEKLFF
>TRBD1|TRBJ2-1|TRBV28|few
TGTGCCAGCAGTTCACACGATAAAATGACAGGGTATGAGCAGTTCTTC
CASSSHDKMTGYEQFF
>.|TRBJ2-5|TRBV28|.
TGTGCCAGCAGTTTAGGTGGTGGCGGTGGGGAGACCCAGTACTTC
CASSLGGGGGETQYF
>.|TRBJ2-7|TRBV2|.
TGTGCCAGCAGTGGGATCCGGGACAACGGGCAGTACTTC
CASSGIRDNGQYF
>.|TRBJ1-5|TRBV19|.
TGTGCCAGTAGTATAGGTTTGTCAGCCGATCAGCCCCAGCATTTT
CASSIGLSADQPQHF
>TRBD2|TRBJ2-7|TRBV28|.
TGTGCCAGCGTCGGAGCGGGGGCACTCTACGAGCAGTACTTC
CASVGAGALYEQYF
>TRBD1|TRBJ1-6|TRBV28|.
TGTGCCAGCAGTCCCGGGACAGGGTTTTTGTCACCCCTCCACTTT
CASSPGTGFLSPLHF
>TRBD1|TRBJ2-7|TRBV27|few
TGTGCCAGCAGGACAGGGTACCACGAGCAGTACTTC
CASRTGYHEQYF
>.|TRBJ1-2|TRBV28|.
TGTGCCAGCAGCTCTATGGAGTGGGGAGAGGTTGGGAAGGGCTACACCTTC
CASSSMEWGEVGKGYTF
>.|TRBJ1-6|TRBV28|.
TGTGCCAGCAGTAAGTCGAGACAGTATAATTCACCCCTCCACTTT
CASSKSRQYNSPLHF
>.|TRBJ1-3|TRBV28|once
TGTGCCAGCAGTTCCCCAGGGACATCCGGAAACACCATATATTTT
CASSSPGTSGNTIYF
>.|TRBJ2-2|TRBV19|.
TGTGCCAGTAGTAGGGCTACGAACACCGGGGAGCTGTTTTTT
CASSRATNTGELFF
>TRBD1|TRBJ1-5|TRBV25-1|.
TGTGCCAGCTCCTCGACAGGGCGCCAGCCCCAGCATTTT
CASSSTGRQPQHF
>.|TRBJ1-1|TRBV24-1|.
TGTGCCACCCAAGGAGAGATGAACACTGAAGCTTTCTTT
CATQGEMNTEAFF
>.|TRBJ2-7|TRBV2|.
TGTGCCAGCAGTGAAGTCGGAGAGCCCTACGAGCAGTACTTC
CASSEVGEPYEQYF
>.|TRBJ2-1|TRBV5-6|.
TGTGCCAGCAGCTTGGACCCCAATAAGCCCGTCCCTGAGCAGTTCTTC
CASSLDPNKPVPEQFF
>.|TRBJ2-7|TRBV3-1/TRBV3-2|.
TGTGCCAGCAGCCAAGACCGGTACGAGCAGTACTTC
CASSQDRYEQYF
>TRBD2|TRBJ2-1|TRBV6-4|.
TGTGCCAGCAGTCGGACTAGCGGGGGGTTGGGCTACTACAATGAGCAGTTCTTC
CASSRTSGGLGYYNEQFF
>TRBD2|TRBJ2-1|TRBV3-1/TRBV3-2|.
TGTGCCAGCAGCCAAGATCAGGGACTAGCAGAGCAGTTCTTC
CASSQDQGLAEQFF
>.|TRBJ1-3|TRBV15|.
TGTGCCACCAGCAGAGCCCCCTCTGGAAACACCATATATTTT
CATSRAPSGNTIYF
>TRBD2|TRBJ2-7|TRBV2|.
TGTGCCAGCAGTGGCGGGACTAGCCGTTACGAGCAGTACTTC
CASSGGTSRYEQYF
>.|TRBJ2-2|TRBV11-3|.
TGTGCCAGCAGCCGGGGCGGGGAGCTGTTTTTT
CASSRGGELFF
>.|TRBJ1-4|TRBV28|.
TGTGCCAGCAGTTCTATTGTCACAAACTCTGAAAAACTGTTTTTT
CASSSIVTNSEKLFF
>.|TRBJ2-7|TRBV9|.
TGTGCCAGCAGCGTAGACCCCAGGGGAGGCGAGCAGTACTTC
CASSVDPRGGEQYF
>TRBD1|TRBJ2-7|TRBV9|.
TGTGCCAGCAGCGCCGGGACAGGGAAAGGAGAGCAGTACTTC
CASSAGTGKGEQYF